This T cell receptor beta chain was profiled in a study of blood T cell repertoires in COVID-19. Study context: Material from acute and convalescent COVID-19 was sourced from the United States, Italy and Spain.

Enrolment of Seattle patients took place during active infection, and they were followed longitudinally. J was trimmed by 9 bases and V by 6 bases; bases with no gene match: 13. Germline CDR1 is MNHEY and CDR2 is SVGAGI. There are 14 residues in the CDR3. TCRdb's copy holds only in-frame clones and misses some; the assay was immunoSEQ multiplex PCR. The data show 150,000 to 170,000 clones, with around 85% seen just once and under 0.8% held by the top ten. The chain carries TRBV6-5 and TRBJ2-5; 7 nucleotides line up with TRBD1. The specimen was peripheral blood. The receptor was derived from a man between 60 and 70 years old with COVID-19, enrolled during active disease. CDR3 in DNA: TGTGCCAGCAGCCCCGGACAGGCCCAAGCGGCCCAGTACTTC. It translates to CASSPGQAQAAQYF.